These 5 T cell receptor beta chains were sequenced from one sample in a study of response to subunit inactivated influenza vaccine. MiXCR was run by TCRdb on the RT-PCR reads, yielding one entry per CDR3 protein. The sample shows over 300,000 distinct CDR3 sequences, 21% of them seen only once. This material consisted of PBMCs from blood, taken approximately 20 months after vaccination. The receptors were sampled from a man between 50 and 69 years old who received an inactivated influenza vaccine.

Only a few counts were recorded for this clonotype. V is TRBV5-1 and J is TRBJ2-2; 12 bases are shared with TRBD2. CDR1 is SGHRS and CDR2 is YFSETQ in the germline V gene. The CDR3 totals 15 residues. The ends lost 4 bases at V and 5 bases at J; junction bases unmatched: 3. For the CDR3, the DNA is TGCGCCAGCAGCGGAGGACTAGCGGGAACCGGGGAGCTGTTTTTT. Amino acid sequence: CASSGGLAGTGELFF.

There are a few counts of this clonotype. The rearrangement joins TRBV18 to TRBJ2-7; 7 bases align to TRBD1. The CDR3 sequence is 15 residues long. The germline V gene has CDR1 KGHSH and CDR2 LQKENI. Losses at the gene ends were 3 bases for V and 3 bases for J; bases not matched to a gene: 8. CDR3 protein: CASSPRTGIGYEQYF. Here the CDR3 DNA reads TGTGCCAGCTCACCCAGGACAGGAATCGGCTACGAGCAGTACTTC.

This clonotype was counted between two and nine times. The chain couples TRBV6-1 to TRBJ1-1; D remains unclear. The CDR3 is 15 residues long. Looked up from germline, CDR1 is MNHNS and CDR2 is SASEGT. Trimming took 6 bases from V and 4 from J, leaving 18 bases between them. The CDR3 nucleotides are TGTGCCAGCAGCCCTGGTGAGGGTATCGGCACTGAAGCTTTCTTT. Amino acids: CASSPGEGIGTEAFF.

This clonotype was picked up a small number of times. The chain is built from TRBV7-2 and TRBJ2-7, with 9 bases identical to TRBD1. Unmatched junction bases numbered 7, after V lost 4 bases and J lost 3 bases. The CDR3 sequence is 15 residues long. Germline CDR1 is SGHTA and CDR2 is FQGNSA. In nucleotides, the CDR3 is TGTGCCAGCAGCTATGGGACAGGGATGGGCTACGAGCAGTACTTC. As protein: CASSYGTGMGYEQYF.

This clonotype was detected only a few times. The chain joins TRBV10-3 to TRBJ2-6; D is perhaps TRBD1 (6 bases). Per germline, CDR1 ENHRY and CDR2 SYGVKD. Trimming cost V 3 bases and J 0 bases, with 15 bases left between them. The CDR3 consists of 18 residues. CDR3 in DNA: TGTGCCATCAGTGAAGAGGGACACCTAGTCTCTGGGGCCAACGTCCTGACTTTC. Translation gives CAISEEGHLVSGANVLTF.